This TCR beta chain was recovered during a study of cytomegalovirus exposure and HLA in healthy donors. The PCR contained 60 Vbeta and 13 Jbeta primers. Profiling relied on immunoSEQ multiplex PCR, and the TCRdb table lists in-frame clones only, not all of them. Of about 180,000 clones in the sample, around 80% are singletons; the top ten hold more than 5%. Study-level findings and limits: Later on, analysis showed that most CMV-associated TCR beta chains appeared to be HLA-restricted.

V gave up 5 bases and J gave up 3 bases; unmatched junction bases: 7. The CDR3 consists of 15 residues. Germline CDR1 SGHTA, CDR2 FQGNSA. Turning to this clone: Antigen specificity is unknown.

This TCR was sampled from a middle-aged man in good health and CMV-seronegative. The material sequenced was PBMCs. This chain uses TRBV7-2 with TRBJ2-7; 10 bases agree with TRBD1. In nucleotides, the CDR3 is TGTGCCAGCAGCCGTGGGACAGGGGCGTACTACGAGCAGTACTTC. Translated: CASSRGTGAYYEQYF.